The clone carrying this T cell receptor beta chain has a handful of counts. As yet, its antigen is unknown. The V end was cut by 4 bases, the J end by 3 bases, with 12 bases between. The CDR3 contains 14 residues. Germline V gene lookup returns CDR1 SGHRS and CDR2 YFSETQ. TCRdb redid the calling of the 5' RACE reads with MiXCR, one entry per CDR3 protein. This repertoire shows around 600,000 distinct CDR3 sequences, 9% to 15% found once; its top ten account for about 15%. This record comes from a study of T cells after yellow fever vaccination. Study in general: Fractions of limited cellularity were prepared by means of SMART-Seq v4 Ultra Low Input.

General observations from the study: Abundant contaminating clonotypes from the bulk population could appear in FACS-sorted repertoires. Weaker, the secondary response had a peak occurring faster, on day 5 versus 15.

The sample consisted of PBMCs, taken on the day of the yellow fever booster vaccination. This chain links TRBV5-1 with TRBJ2-3; D gene unclear. The TCR originated in a man aged 30-40 years who received the YFV17D yellow fever vaccine. The CDR3 DNA reads TGCGCCAGCAGCCCACCCCTAAGGACAGATACGCAGTATTTT. Its translation is CASSPPLRTDTQYF. The full variable domain, its missing parts supplied by reference TRBV5-1 and TRBJ2-3, is KAGVTQTPRYLIKTRGQQVTLSCSPISGHRSVSWYQQTPGQGLQFLFEYFSETQRNKGNFPGRFSGRQFSNSRSEMNVSTLELGDSALYLCASSPPLRTDTQYFGPGTRLTVL.